Each of the 9 T cell receptor beta chains below was sequenced from the same sample in a study of tissue T cells after allogeneic stem cell transplantation. Data came from immunoSEQ multiplex PCR; TCRdb stores just in-frame clones and leaves some out. Among 20,000 to 25,000 clones listed, about two thirds were seen once. The sequenced sample was spleen. The receptors originated from a female BALB/c mouse in good health. The strain's MHC: H2-d.

With respect to this clone: Genes and germline are mouse. Coverage ceases 1 residue before the CDR3 finishes, and the germline J gene fills in the end. The J gene is TRBJ2-2, the V gene TRBV3; the match to TRBD2 covers 11 bases. With 3 bases clipped from V and 3 bases from J, the junction kept 9 bases outside the gene matches. The CDR3 totals 18 residues. Looked up from germline, CDR1 is SNHLY and CDR2 is FYNGKV (reference sequence). CDR3 DNA, as far as it was read: TGTGCCAGCAGCTTTCAACTGGGGGGGCGCGGGGACACCGGGCAGCTCTAC. It encodes CASSFQLGGRGDTGQLY. In full, the CDR3 reads CASSFQLGGRGDTGQLYF. The complete variable domain, with remaining parts taken from reference TRBV3 and TRBJ2-2, reads GPKVLQIPSHQIIDMGQMVTLNCDPVSNHLYFYWYKQILGQQMEFLVNFYNGKVMEKSKLFKDQFSVERPDGSYFTLKIQPTALEDSAVYFCASSFQLGGRGDTGQLYFGEGSKLTVL.

In the case of this clone: These gene names are mouse names. The CDR3 end falls 1 residue outside the read, so it is completed with the germline J gene. This rearrangement joins TRBV19 to TRBJ2-5, with D unresolved. Germline CDR1 and CDR2: FNHDT and SITEND (reference sequence). V was trimmed by 3 bases and J by 3 bases, leaving 5 bases between them. CDR3 length: 12 residues. The CDR3 is CASSKQQDTQYF. CDR3 DNA (partial): TGTGCCAGCAGTAAACAACAAGACACCCAGTAC.

Turning to this clone: Sequence at one end of the junction differs from germline and may be a read error. Each gene name is a mouse one. The CDR3 end lies 1 residue beyond the end of the read and is filled in from the germline J gene. The chain joins TRBV13-2 to TRBJ1-2, with D possibly matching TRBD1 (6 bases). Germline V CDR1 and CDR2: NNHNN, SYGAGS (reference sequence). CDR3 size: 14 residues. The CDR3 bases that were read are TGTGCCAGCAGTGATAACAGGGCAAACTCCGACTACACC. This gives the protein CASSDNRANSDYT. The complete CDR3 sequence is CASSDNRANSDYTF.

In regard to this clone: The gene names given are mouse names. The read terminates 1 residue before the CDR3 end, so the remaining end is supplied by the germline J gene. The rearrangement joins TRBV4 to TRBJ1-1, with 10 nucleotides matching TRBD1. Unmatched junction bases numbered 6, after V lost 7 bases and J lost 7 bases. This CDR3 spans 13 amino acids. Germline V gene lookup returns CDR1 LGHDT and CDR2 YNNKQL (reference sequence). This CDR3 reads CASTLGQGGEVFF. CDR3 DNA (partial): TGTGCCAGCACCCTTGGACAGGGGGGAGAAGTCTTC.

In the case of this clone: Gene names denote mouse genes. The read falls 1 residue short of the CDR3 end, and the missing part is taken from the germline J gene. Additional DNA sequences in this sample encode the identical CDR3. The chain recombines TRBV20 with TRBJ2-3; D possibly corresponds to TRBD1 (6 bases). The germline gives CDR1 GFQATS, CDR2 STVNSAI. Deletions cut 3 bases from V and 1 base from J, with 11 bases between. The CDR3 loop spans 14 amino acids. The covered CDR3 bases are TGTGGTGCTAGACAGGGAGCTGGTGCAGAAACGCTGTAT. It translates to CGARQGAGAETLY. The whole CDR3 is CGARQGAGAETLYF. The variable domain in full, with the rest retrieved from reference TRBV20 and TRBJ2-3, is GALVYQYPRRTICKSGTSMRMECQAVGFQATSVAWYRQSPQKTFELIALSTVNSAIKYEQNFTQEKFPISHPNLSFSSMTVLNAYLEDRGLYLCGARQGAGAETLYFGSGTRLTVL.

To note about this clone: All gene names here are mouse names. Coverage ceases 1 residue before the CDR3 finishes, and the germline J gene fills in the end. V and J are TRBV13-2 and TRBJ2-1; perhaps TRBD2 as D (6 bases). V was trimmed by 0 bases and J by 0 bases, leaving 7 bases between them. The CDR3 loop spans 15 amino acids. Germline CDR1 and CDR2: NNHNN and SYGAGS (reference sequence). The CDR3 region is CASGDAGVNYAEQFF. The covered CDR3 bases are TGTGCCAGCGGTGATGCTGGGGTTAACTATGCTGAGCAGTTC.

Regarding this clone: Here the gene names and germline are mouse. The sequence runs out 1 residue before the end of the CDR3; the remainder is reconstructed from the germline J gene. Within the sample, other DNA sequences also encode this same CDR3. The rearrangement links TRBV20 to TRBJ2-1, with 13 nucleotides matching TRBD2. Trimming cost V 6 bases and J 6 bases; bases outside gene matches: 2. This CDR3 region has 13 residues. Germline loops: CDR1 GFQATS, CDR2 STVNSAI. The DNA read from the CDR3 is TGTGGTGCCCGGGACTGGGGGGGTGCTGAGCAGTTC. It specifies CGARDWGGAEQF. The complete CDR3 protein is CGARDWGGAEQFF.

On this clone itself: Gene names refer to mouse genes. The CDR3 is cut off 1 residue early in the read; its end comes from the germline J gene. The V gene is TRBV13-1, the J gene TRBJ2-7; 11 bases align to TRBD2. The J segment lost 6 bases and the V segment lost 3 bases, leaving 2 bases of the junction unmatched. The CDR3 has 13 residues. Germline-derived CDR1 and CDR2 are NSHNY and SYGAGN. CDR3 bases read: TGTGCCAGCAGTGCCGGGACTGGGGGTGAACAGTAC. Its translation is CASSAGTGGEQY. The whole CDR3 sequence is CASSAGTGGEQYF.

Concerning this clone itself: The gene names here belong to mouse. From the germline J gene comes the end of the CDR3, since the read stops 1 residue before it. The J gene is TRBJ2-4, the V gene TRBV19; possibly TRBD2 for D (6 bases). The CDR3 covers 14 residues. The germline V gene has CDR1 FNHDT and CDR2 SITEND (reference sequence). Trimming shortened V by 5 bases and J by 0 bases, and 10 bases separated the two germline ends. Incomplete CDR3 DNA: TGTGCCAGCAGATTGGGGGTTAGTCAAAACACCTTGTAC. Translation: CASRLGVSQNTLY. The full-length CDR3 reads as CASRLGVSQNTLYF.